Each of the 8 T cell receptor beta chains below was sequenced from the same sample in a study of blood T cells in healthy people across ages. Sample-barcoded 5' priming and a J-beta primer mix drove a second PCR of roughly 7 to 11 cycles. A single record per CDR3 protein comes from TCRdb applying MiXCR to the 5' RACE reads. Seen here are over 1,500,000 distinct CDR3 sequences, roughly two fifths observed once, and the top ten hold about 23%. The source material was blood. The receptors were gathered from a human donor in good health.

In regard to this clonotype: This may be a read error, as it is one base from a much larger clone. This sequence joins TRBV29-1 and TRBJ2-4; the D gene is possibly TRBD2 (5 bases). Germline CDR1 reads SQVTM; CDR2 reads ANQGSEA. V lost 4 bases, J lost 15 bases, and 22 bases lay in between. The CDR3 runs to 13 residues. The CDR3 nucleotides read TGCAGCGTTGGAGGGCGACAAATCTACGAGCTGTACTTC. It is translated as CSVGGRQIYELYF.

The sample holds many counts of this clonotype. V usage is TRBV4-3 and J usage is TRBJ2-7; tentative D call: TRBD2 (5 bases). With 0 bases removed from V and 6 bases from J, the gap between germline ends came to 15 bases. Germline assignment: CDR1 LGHNA and CDR2 YSLEER. The CDR3 extends over 15 amino acids. Here the CDR3 reads CASSQEFGSSGEQYF. The DNA of the CDR3 is TGCGCCAGCAGCCAAGAGTTTGGGAGTTCGGGCGAGCAGTACTTC.

The V and J genes are TRBV10-2 and TRBJ1-5; the D gene is possibly TRBD1 (6 bases). The V gene's germline CDR1 is WSHSY and CDR2 SAAADI. CDR3 length: 14 residues. The ends were cut back, 0 bases at V and 6 bases at J, with 9 bases in the middle. This CDR3 reads CASSESQGGQPQHF. The CDR3 DNA reads TGCGCCAGCAGTGAGTCACAGGGAGGTCAGCCCCAGCATTTT.

This clonotype has a handful of counts. This chain joins TRBV7-2 and TRBJ1-2; possible D gene TRBD1, 5 bases. The CDR3 extends over 14 amino acids. Trimming stripped 0 bases from V and 10 bases from J, with 15 bases between. Germline assignment: CDR1 SGHTA and CDR2 FQGNSA. The DNA of the CDR3 is TGTGCCAGCAGCTTAGCGGGGCAGCGGAGTCTCTACACCTTC. This gives the protein CASSLAGQRSLYTF.

The V and J genes are TRBV2 and TRBJ2-5; D is possibly TRBD2 (5 bases). Germline V gives CDR1 SNHLY, CDR2 FYNNEI. The V end lost 3 bases, the J end lost 1 base, and 6 bases lay between the germline ends. CDR3 length equals 13 residues. CDR3 in DNA: TGTGCCAGCAGTGACGGGGTCCAAGAGACCCAGTACTTC. Translated: CASSDGVQETQYF.

This clonotype was counted a few times. The V gene is TRBV7-8, the J gene TRBJ2-7, with D possibly being TRBD1 (6 bases). The CDR3 loop spans 14 amino acids. Germline CDR1 and CDR2: SGHVS and FQNEAQ. Trimming left V 8 bases short and J 1 base short, with 15 bases between. The CDR3 bases are TGTGCCAGCCTGAGGGCAGGGGATTCCTACGAGCAGTACTTC. Amino acid sequence: CASLRAGDSYEQYF.

This clonotype was seen only a few times. The chain uses TRBV3-1 and TRBJ2-1, with D uncertain. This CDR3 contains 13 residues. V was pared by 3 bases and J by 4 bases, with 7 bases between. The germline CDR1 and CDR2 sequences are LGHDT and YNNKEL (reference sequence). CDR3 bases: TGTGCCAGCAGCCAGAGGTATTACAATGAGCAGTTCTTC. It is translated as CASSQRYYNEQFF.

This clonotype was counted between two and nine times. This chain uses TRBV20-1 with TRBJ1-2, with 11 bases fitting TRBD1. CDR1 and CDR2 (germline): DFQATT, SNEGSKA (reference sequence). V was pared by 3 bases and J by 8 bases, with 5 bases of the junction left unmatched. CDR3 length: 13 amino acids. The CDR3: CSARGQGGFGYTF. Written as DNA, the CDR3 is TGCAGTGCTAGGGGACAGGGGGGTTTCGGCTACACCTTC.